This T cell receptor beta chain emerged from a study of cytomegalovirus exposure and HLA in healthy donors. General study findings and limits: 87-base-pair reads could not separate some V segments, including TRBV6-2 and TRBV6-3.

CDR1 and CDR2 from the germline V gene are LNHNV and YYDKDF (reference sequence). This CDR3 contains 12 residues. The V and J ends lost 6 bases and 4 bases respectively, with 7 bases between them. Worth noting for this clone: Its antigen is not identified.

The primer mix had 60 Vbeta and 13 Jbeta primers. The authors' processing: In a later analysis, of around 83 million unique beta chains, about 10 million appeared in at least two donors. Measured with immunoSEQ multiplex PCR; TCRdb has only the in-frame clones, and not every one. Clone size and V and J calls were adopted from that table, with D and trimming inferred from the DNA. This table holds fewer than 250,000 clones, roughly 73% found once. Sequenced material: PBMCs. This clonotype was obtained from a woman aged 25 to 39 in good health and CMV-seropositive. V gene TRBV15 combines with J gene TRBJ1-5, with D maybe TRBD1 (6 bases). CDR3 residues: CATRGQNQPQHF. The CDR3 region has the DNA TGTGCCACCAGAGGACAGAATCAGCCCCAGCATTTT. Together with reference TRBV15 and TRBJ1-5, the CDR3 gives the full variable domain: DAMVIQNPRYQVTQFGKPVTLSCSQTLNHNVMYWYQQKSSQAPKLLFHYYDKDFNNEADTPDNFQSRRPNTSFCFLDIRSPGLGDTAMYLCATRGQNQPQHFGDGTRLSIL.